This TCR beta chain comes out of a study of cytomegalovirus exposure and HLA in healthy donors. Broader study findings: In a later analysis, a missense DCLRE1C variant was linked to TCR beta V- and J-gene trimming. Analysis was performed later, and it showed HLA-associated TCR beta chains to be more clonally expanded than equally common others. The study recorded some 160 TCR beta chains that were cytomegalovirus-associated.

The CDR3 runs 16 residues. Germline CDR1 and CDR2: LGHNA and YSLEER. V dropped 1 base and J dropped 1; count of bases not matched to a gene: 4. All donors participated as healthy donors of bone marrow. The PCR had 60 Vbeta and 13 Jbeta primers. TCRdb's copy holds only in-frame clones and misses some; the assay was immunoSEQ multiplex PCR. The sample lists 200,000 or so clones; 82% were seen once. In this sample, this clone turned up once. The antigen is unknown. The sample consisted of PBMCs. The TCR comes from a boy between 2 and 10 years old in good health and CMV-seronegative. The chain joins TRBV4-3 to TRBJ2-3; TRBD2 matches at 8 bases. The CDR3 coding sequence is TGCGCCAGCAGCCAAGTTTCGCGGGGGGGCACAGATACGCAGTATTTT. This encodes CASSQVSRGGTDTQYF.